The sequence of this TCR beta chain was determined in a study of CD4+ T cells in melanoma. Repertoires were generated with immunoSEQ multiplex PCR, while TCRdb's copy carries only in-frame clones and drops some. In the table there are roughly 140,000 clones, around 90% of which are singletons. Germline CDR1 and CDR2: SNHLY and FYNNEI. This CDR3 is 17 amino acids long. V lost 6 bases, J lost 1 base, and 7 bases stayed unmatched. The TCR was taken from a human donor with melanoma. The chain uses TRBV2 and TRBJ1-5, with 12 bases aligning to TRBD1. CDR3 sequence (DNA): TGTGCCAGCAGGGGGGGGACAGGGGGCATCAGCAATCAGCCCCAGCATTTT. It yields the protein CASRGGTGGISNQPQHF.